The T cell receptor (beta chain) under discussion was sequenced for a study of T-cell reconstitution after alpha-beta-depleted transplantation in children. Details on this clonotype: Its antigen is unknown.

General observations from the study: One year after transplant, T-cell counts and diversity came mostly from newly produced T cells.

TCRbeta library preparation incorporated unique molecular identifiers. From the PCR reads, TCRdb called clonotypes with MiXCR, one entry per CDR3 protein. Altogether 450,000 to 550,000 distinct CDR3 sequences are present, 9.5% to 12% being singletons, with the ten largest covering 12% to 15%. This CDR3 is 9 amino acids long. Trimming removed 6 bases at V and 7 bases at J, with 3 bases between. The clonotype comes from a female patient aged 2 to 10 who had a stem cell transplant for aplastic anemia, so the T cells may come from the graft donor. The chain carries TRBV12-3 or TRBV12-4 and TRBJ1-1; the D is unclear. Sequenced here: PBMCs, mostly from graft donor cells, sampled 180 days after TCRalphabeta/CD19-depleted stem cell transplant. The CDR3 region has the DNA TGTGCCAGCAGGGGTGAAGCTTTCTTT. This gives the protein CASRGEAFF.